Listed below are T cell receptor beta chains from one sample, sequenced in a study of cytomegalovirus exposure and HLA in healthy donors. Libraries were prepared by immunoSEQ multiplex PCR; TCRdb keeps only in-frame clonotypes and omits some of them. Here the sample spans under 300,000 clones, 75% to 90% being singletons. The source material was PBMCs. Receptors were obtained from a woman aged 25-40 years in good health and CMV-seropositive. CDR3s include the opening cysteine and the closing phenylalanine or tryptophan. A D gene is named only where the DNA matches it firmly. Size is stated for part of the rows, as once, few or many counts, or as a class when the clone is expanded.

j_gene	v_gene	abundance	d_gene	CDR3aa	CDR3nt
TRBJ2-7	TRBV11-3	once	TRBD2	CASSLVSGRSYEQYF	TGTGCCAGCAGCTTAGTTAGCGGGCGATCCTACGAGCAGTACTTC
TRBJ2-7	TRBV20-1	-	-	CSAGEFEQYF	TGCAGTGCCGGGGAGTTCGAGCAGTACTTC
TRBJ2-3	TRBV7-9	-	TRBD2	CASSLGGRAKDTQYF	TGTGCCAGCAGCTTAGGTGGGAGGGCCAAGGATACGCAGTATTTT
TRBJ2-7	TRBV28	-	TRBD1	CASSRPGTVLEYF	TGTGCCAGCAGCCGTCCCGGGACAGTCCTGGAGTACTTC
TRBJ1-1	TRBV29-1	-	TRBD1	CSAGTGIYTEAFF	TGCAGCGCCGGGACAGGTATATACACTGAAGCTTTCTTT
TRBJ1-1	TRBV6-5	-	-	CASSFMTGNTEAFF	TGTGCCAGCAGTTTCATGACAGGAAACACTGAAGCTTTCTTT
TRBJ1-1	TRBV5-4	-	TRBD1	CASSLVRGRGNPYTEAFF	TGTGCCAGCAGCTTGGTCAGGGGGCGTGGGAATCCCTACACTGAAGCTTTCTTT
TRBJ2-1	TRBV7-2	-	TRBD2	CASSFVGGGNEQFF	TGTGCCAGCAGCTTTGTTGGCGGGGGCAATGAGCAGTTCTTC
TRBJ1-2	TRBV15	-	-	CATSREQRDYGYTF	TGTGCCACCAGCAGAGAACAGAGGGACTATGGCTACACCTTC
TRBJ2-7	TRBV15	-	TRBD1	CATSRDGQVAHEQYF	TGTGCCACCAGCAGAGATGGACAGGTAGCACACGAGCAGTACTTC
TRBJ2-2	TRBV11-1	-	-	CASSLVAGELFF	TGTGCCAGCAGCTTAGTAGCCGGGGAGCTGTTTTTT
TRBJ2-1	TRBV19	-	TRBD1	CASSIRTGGSINEQFF	TGTGCCAGTAGTATCAGGACAGGGGGCAGCATAAATGAGCAGTTCTTC
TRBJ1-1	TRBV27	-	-	CASSLTVNTEAFF	TGTGCCAGCAGCTTGACAGTTAACACTGAAGCTTTCTTT
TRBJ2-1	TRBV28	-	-	CASSLLLDASDEQFF	TGTGCCAGCAGTTTATTACTAGACGCCTCCGATGAGCAGTTCTTC
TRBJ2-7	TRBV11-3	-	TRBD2	CASSRWTSGSFPYEQYF	TGTGCCAGCAGCCGATGGACTAGCGGAAGTTTCCCCTACGAGCAGTACTTC
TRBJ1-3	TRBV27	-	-	CASSLRATGPGNTIYF	TGTGCCAGCAGTTTAAGGGCGACAGGCCCTGGAAACACCATATATTTT
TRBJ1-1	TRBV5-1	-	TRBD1	CASRGQDNTEAFF	TGCGCCAGCAGAGGACAGGATAACACTGAAGCTTTCTTT